What follows are 30 T cell receptor beta chains derived from one specimen sequenced in a study of shared clonotypes between healthy human individuals (dated by TCRdb to the early 2020s). To prepare the library, the immunoSEQ multiplex PCR assay was applied. The source is immuneACCESS, and TCRdb retained only in-frame sequences with V and J called. Part of the clones is not carried over; for the studies checked, unresolved V genes explain less than half of this, and the remainder is unexplained. Present in this sample are fewer than 800,000 clones, about 92% of which were seen just once. The top ten hold 24% of the sample. CD8 naive samples were obtained by positive selection for CCR7 among CD45RO-negative cells, yielding a CD45RA+CCR7+ population from which TemRA cells were excluded. Specimen: naive CD8+ T cells sorted from blood. The sample's cell subset or site label, decoded: CD45RA+CCR7+. The source of these receptors is a man aged 30 to 39 in good health.

In this sample, this clone turned up once. The chain carries TRBV11-1 and TRBJ1-2; the D gene is possibly TRBD1 (6 bases). Germline V gives CDR1 SGHAT, CDR2 FQDESV (reference sequence). Trimming removed 1 base from V and 3 bases from J, with 15 bases in between. This CDR3 is 16 amino acids long. Written as DNA, the CDR3 is TGTGCCAGCAGCTTAGGAGTGTGGGACACCTACTATGGCTACACCTTC. Translated: CASSLGVWDTYYGYTF.

The J gene is TRBJ2-2, the V gene TRBV7-6; 10 positions agree with TRBD2. This CDR3 region has 22 residues. Trimming removed 6 bases from V and 0 bases from J; junction bases left unmatched: 22. Germline CDR1 is SGHVS and CDR2 is FNYEAQ. This CDR3 reads CASSTRPHQSGSGRSNTGELFF. The CDR3 DNA sequence: TGTGCCAGCAGTACCAGGCCCCATCAGAGCGGTAGCGGGAGGTCGAACACCGGGGAGCTGTTTTTT. The variable domain in full, with the rest retrieved from reference TRBV7-6 and TRBJ2-2, is GAGVSQSPRYKVTKRGQDVALRCDPISGHVSLYWYRQALGQGPEFLTYFNYEAQQDKSGLPNDRFSAERPEGSISTLTIQRTEQRDSAMYRCASSTRPHQSGSGRSNTGELFFGEGSRLTVL.

V usage is TRBV11-2 and J usage is TRBJ2-1; possible D gene TRBD1, 6 bases. The CDR3 is 16 amino acids. Germline lookup yields CDR1 SGHAT and CDR2 FQNNGV. Trimming left V 1 base short and J 0 bases short, with 10 bases between. CDR3 sequence (DNA): TGTGCCAGCAGCTTAGGGCAGGGGAGCTCCTACAATGAGCAGTTCTTC. Its translation: CASSLGQGSSYNEQFF. The full variable domain, completed using reference TRBV11-2 and TRBJ2-1, is EAGVAQSPRYKIIEKRQSVAFWCNPISGHATLYWYQQILGQGPKLLIQFQNNGVVDDSQLPKDRFSAERLKGVDSTLKIQPAKLEDSAVYLCASSLGQGSSYNEQFFGPGTRLTVL.

The rearrangement uses TRBV7-6 and TRBJ2-7; D could derive from TRBD1 or TRBD2 (5 bases each). There are 13 residues in the CDR3. V dropped 5 bases and J dropped 3 bases, with 11 bases sitting between them. Germline V gene data show CDR1 as SGHVS and CDR2 as FNYEAQ. CDR3 sequence: CASSTGPNYEQYF. The CDR3 DNA sequence: TGTGCCAGCAGCACGGGACCCAACTACGAGCAGTACTTC. Drawing the rest from reference TRBV7-6 and TRBJ2-7, the complete variable domain is GAGVSQSPRYKVTKRGQDVALRCDPISGHVSLYWYRQALGQGPEFLTYFNYEAQQDKSGLPNDRFSAERPEGSISTLTIQRTEQRDSAMYRCASSTGPNYEQYFGPGTRLTVT.

This rearrangement joins TRBV4-3 to TRBJ2-7; the D is unclear. Germline-derived CDR1 and CDR2 are LGHNA and YSLEER. The CDR3 loop spans 11 amino acids. V lost 5 bases and J lost 5, with 7 bases in between. The CDR3 sequence is CASSLADEQYF. CDR3 sequence (DNA): TGCGCCAGCAGCTTGGCCGACGAGCAGTACTTC.

CDR3 loop: CASSPVNTGELFF. The CDR3 DNA is TGTGCCAGCTCCCCTGTGAACACCGGGGAGCTGTTTTTT. The chain couples TRBV6-1 to TRBJ2-2; D not certain. This CDR3 contains 13 residues. Germline V CDR1 and CDR2: MNHNS, SASEGT. Trimming removed 8 bases at V and 1 base at J, with 8 bases between.

Worth noting for this clone: The same CDR3 arises from other DNA sequences in this sample as well. The DNA of the CDR3 is TGTGCCAGCAGCTTATTGGGCACAGATACGCAGTATTTT. Translated, it gives CASSLLGTDTQYF. The chain combines TRBV7-6 with TRBJ2-3; D gene unclear. This CDR3 has 13 residues. Looked up from germline, CDR1 is SGHVS and CDR2 is FNYEAQ. The V end lost 2 bases, the J end lost 1 base, and 4 bases lay between the germline ends.

The V and J genes are TRBV27 and TRBJ2-1; D not certain. Germline values: CDR1 MNHEY, CDR2 SMNVEV (reference sequence). This CDR3 region has 14 residues. Trimming removed 1 base from V and 6 bases from J, with 10 bases in between. The CDR3 sequence is CASSLLTQSNEQFF. In DNA, the CDR3 is TGTGCCAGCAGTTTATTGACCCAAAGCAATGAGCAGTTCTTC.

The chain recombines TRBV6-1 with TRBJ1-5; possibly TRBD1 for D (6 bases). The V and J ends lost 6 bases and 6 bases respectively, with 12 bases between them. Germline V CDR1 and CDR2: MNHNS, SASEGT. The CDR3 sequence is 13 residues long. The CDR3 nucleotides are TGTGCCAGCAGCCCACAGGGTTTTCAGCCCCAGCATTTT. This gives the protein CASSPQGFQPQHF.

The chain joins TRBV5-4 to TRBJ2-7; TRBD2 aligns across 8 bases. The CDR3 consists of 13 residues. The V and J ends lost 0 bases and 6 bases, in that order; junction bases with no gene match: 2. Germline V lookup: CDR1 SGHNT, CDR2 YYREEE (reference sequence). CDR3 nucleotides: TGTGCCAGCAGCTTGGCGGCGGGGGGCGAGCAGTACTTC. Protein: CASSLAAGGEQYF.

The genes are TRBV27 and TRBJ2-3; 9 bases match TRBD2. The CDR3 length is 16 residues. V dropped 4 bases and J dropped 2; count of bases not matched to a gene: 7. Germline assignment: CDR1 MNHEY and CDR2 SMNVEV (reference sequence). The DNA of the CDR3 is TGTGCCAGCAGTTCAATGGGCGGGAGGGCCACAGATACGCAGTATTTT. Its protein is CASSSMGGRATDTQYF.

The chain joins TRBV18 to TRBJ2-2; tentatively, D is TRBD2 (5 bases). The CDR3 contains 16 residues. CDR1 KGHSH and CDR2 LQKENI come from the germline V gene. V gave up 0 bases and J gave up 1 base, with 9 bases separating them. The CDR3 nucleotides read TGTGCCAGCTCACCACCGAGAGGACTGAACACCGGGGAGCTGTTTTTT. Its translation: CASSPPRGLNTGELFF.

V and J are TRBV11-2 and TRBJ2-7; D remains ambiguous. The CDR3 has 12 amino acids. Germline V gives CDR1 SGHAT, CDR2 FQNNGV. The germline V and J ends were trimmed by 2 bases and 3 bases, with 5 bases remaining between them. The CDR3 DNA follows: TGTGCCAGCAGCTTATTTAGCTACGAGCAGTACTTC. It yields the protein CASSLFSYEQYF.

Written as DNA, the CDR3 is TGCAGCGTCGCGGGCGGTCTAACAGATACGCAGTATTTT. Protein: CSVAGGLTDTQYF. The chain has TRBV29-1 and TRBJ2-3; perhaps TRBD2 as D (5 bases). Germline lookup yields CDR1 SQVTM and CDR2 ANQGSEA. The CDR3 is 13 residues long. The V end was cut by 6 bases, the J end by 3 bases, with 13 bases between.

This clone has just one count. V is TRBV25-1 and J is TRBJ1-1; D gene ambiguous. CDR3 size: 15 residues. Trimming removed 4 bases from V and 5 bases from J, with 17 bases in between. CDR1 and CDR2 from the germline V gene are MGHDK and SYGVNS. The CDR3 DNA reads TGTGCCAGCAGTGCAAAAAAGGGCAGAGAGACTGAAGCTTTCTTT. Translation: CASSAKKGRETEAFF.

This chain uses TRBV7-6 with TRBJ2-7; 7 nucleotides line up with TRBD2. The germline CDR1 and CDR2 sequences are SGHVS and FNYEAQ. Trimming cost V 4 bases and J 5 bases; bases outside gene matches: 2. The CDR3 totals 12 residues. CDR3 in DNA: TGTGCCAGCAGCTCGGGAGGAGACGAGCAGTACTTC. Residues: CASSSGGDEQYF.

The chain links TRBV16 to TRBJ1-1; no reliable D call. This CDR3 contains 12 residues. The germline V and J ends were trimmed by 1 base and 1 base, with 1 base remaining between them. CDR1 is KGHSY, CDR2 FQNENV, per germline. The chain's CDR3 is CASSQWNTEAFF. The CDR3 nucleotides read TGTGCCAGCAGCCAATGGAACACTGAAGCTTTCTTT.

The V gene is TRBV21-1, the J gene TRBJ2-1; the table's D call TRBD2 went unverified against the DNA. TRBV21-1 is assigned pseudogene status. The CDR3 has 16 residues. CDR3 sequence: CARGTSGMGSYNEQFF. CDR3 nucleotide sequence: TGTGCCAGGGGGACTAGCGGGATGGGATCCTACAATGAGCAGTTCTTC.

This chain connects TRBV7-9 to TRBJ2-3; the match to TRBD1 covers 8 bases. V was pared by 4 bases and J by 0 bases, with 9 bases of the junction left unmatched. CDR3 length equals 17 residues. Germline V gene sequence: CDR1 SEHNR, CDR2 FQNEAQ (reference sequence). CDR3 sequence reads: CASSSRQDRASTDTQYF. The CDR3 DNA reads TGTGCCAGCAGCTCTAGACAGGACAGGGCTAGCACAGATACGCAGTATTTT.

In its sample, this clone was seen once. The chain recombines TRBV28 with TRBJ2-7, with 9 nucleotides matching TRBD1. With V trimmed by 10 bases and J by 4 bases, 14 bases remained unmatched. The CDR3 consists of 15 residues. Germline lookup yields CDR1 MDHEN and CDR2 SYDVKM. The CDR3 region is CATDYPGQGIYEQYF. In DNA, the CDR3 is TGTGCCACCGATTACCCGGGACAGGGAATTTACGAGCAGTACTTC.

The genes are TRBV27 and TRBJ2-3, with D hard to call. The ends were cut back, 1 base at V and 4 bases at J, with 9 bases in the middle. CDR3 length: 14 residues. The germline gives CDR1 MNHEY, CDR2 SMNVEV (reference sequence). The CDR3 DNA follows: TGTGCCAGCAGTTTATGGGGTATCGCAGATACGCAGTATTTT. Encoded protein: CASSLWGIADTQYF.

J is TRBJ2-1 and V is TRBV21-1; TRBD2, as called in the table, went unchecked against the DNA. TRBV21-1 represents a pseudogene. The CDR3 loop spans 17 amino acids. The CDR3 DNA sequence: TGTGCCAGCAGTCTACCCCGGAGCGAGCGGCGTTTAAATGAGCAGTTCTTC. Translated, it gives CASSLPRSERRLNEQFF.

This chain joins TRBV7-9 and TRBJ2-3; D might be TRBD2 (6 bases). V dropped 1 base and J dropped 5 bases, with 16 bases sitting between them. Germline CDR1 SEHNR, CDR2 FQNEAQ (reference sequence). The CDR3 loop spans 16 amino acids. This CDR3 reads CASSLDRAAGQDTQYF. The CDR3, as DNA: TGTGCCAGCAGCTTAGATAGAGCGGCGGGGCAAGATACGCAGTATTTT.

In its sample, this clone was seen once. The rearrangement links TRBV15 to TRBJ1-1; TRBD1 agrees at 8 bases. The CDR3 runs 16 residues. V gave up 2 bases and J gave up 2 bases; unmatched junction bases: 7. The V gene's germline CDR1 is LNHNV and CDR2 YYDKDF (reference sequence). In DNA, the CDR3 is TGTGCCACCAGCAGATCTGGACAGGGCCTAAACACTGAAGCTTTCTTT. Translating gives CATSRSGQGLNTEAFF.

V and J are TRBV7-4 and TRBJ2-5; D uncertain. The V end lost 2 bases, the J end lost 2 bases, and 9 bases lay between the germline ends. CDR3 size: 14 residues. Per germline, CDR1 SGHVT and CDR2 SQSDAQ. CDR3 residues: CASSLPRWQETQYF. The CDR3 nucleotides are TGTGCCAGCAGCTTACCGAGGTGGCAAGAGACCCAGTACTTC.

Notes on this clone: This same CDR3 is encoded by further DNA sequences in the sample. The V gene is TRBV9, the J gene TRBJ2-7; tentative D call: TRBD1 (6 bases). CDR3 size: 14 residues. Germline CDR1 is SGDLS and CDR2 is YYNGEE. The V and J ends lost 2 bases and 0 bases respectively, with 9 bases between them. This CDR3 is CASSVGQFSYEQYF. The CDR3 nucleotides read TGTGCCAGCAGCGTCGGACAGTTCTCCTACGAGCAGTACTTC.

This chain links TRBV9 with TRBJ2-1, with D tentatively TRBD2 (6 bases). Per the germline V gene, CDR1 is SGDLS and CDR2 is YYNGEE. V shed 3 bases and J shed 2 bases, with 9 bases lying between them. This CDR3 is 14 amino acids long. CDR3 sequence reads: CASSAGGTYNEQFF. CDR3 bases: TGTGCCAGCAGCGCCGGCGGGACCTACAATGAGCAGTTCTTC.

The chain recombines TRBV7-8 with TRBJ2-1; D is ambiguous. The germline V gene has CDR1 SGHVS and CDR2 FQNEAQ. V lost 8 bases to trimming and J lost 7 bases, with 24 bases between them. CDR3 length: 16 residues. The CDR3 DNA reads as TGTGCCAGCTTTGGGTCAGGTCCCTCCTTTCGGAATGAGCAGTTCTTC. Its translation: CASFGSGPSFRNEQFF.

This rearrangement joins TRBV9 to TRBJ2-5; D may be TRBD2 (6 bases). CDR3 length equals 14 residues. The germline V gene has CDR1 SGDLS and CDR2 YYNGEE. V lost 5 bases and J lost 5, with 16 bases in between. DNA of the CDR3: TGTGCCAGCAGTCCCACGGGAGATTGGGAGACCCAGTACTTC. Translated: CASSPTGDWETQYF.

The chain has TRBV7-9 and TRBJ2-1; no definite D call. CDR3 length: 14 residues. The germline CDR1 and CDR2 sequences are SEHNR and FQNEAQ (reference sequence). The V end lost 1 base, the J end lost 8 bases, and 12 bases lay between the germline ends. The CDR3 bases are TGTGCCAGCAGCTTAGTTAGGCCCTCAGATGAGCAGTTCTTC. Residues: CASSLVRPSDEQFF. The whole variable domain, filled in from reference TRBV7-9 and TRBJ2-1, reads DTGVSQNPRHKITKRGQNVTFRCDPISEHNRLYWYRQTLGQGPEFLTYFQNEAQLEKSRLLSDRFSAERPKGSFSTLEIQRTEQGDSAMYLCASSLVRPSDEQFFGPGTRLTVL.